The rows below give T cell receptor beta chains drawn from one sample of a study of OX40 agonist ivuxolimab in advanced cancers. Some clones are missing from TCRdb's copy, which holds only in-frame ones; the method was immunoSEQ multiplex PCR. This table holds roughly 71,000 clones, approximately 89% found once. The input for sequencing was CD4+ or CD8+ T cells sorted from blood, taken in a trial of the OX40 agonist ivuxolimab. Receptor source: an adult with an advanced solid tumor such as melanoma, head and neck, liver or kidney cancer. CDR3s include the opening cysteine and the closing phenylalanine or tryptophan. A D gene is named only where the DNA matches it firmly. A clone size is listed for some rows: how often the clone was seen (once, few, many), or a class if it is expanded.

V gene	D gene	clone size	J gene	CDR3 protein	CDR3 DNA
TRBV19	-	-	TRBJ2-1	CASRSVVGTFLGEQFF	TGTGCCAGTAGAAGTGTGGTGGGGACGTTCCTTGGTGAGCAGTTCTTC
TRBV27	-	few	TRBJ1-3	CASSLFAGNTIYF	TGTGCCAGCAGTTTATTCGCTGGAAACACCATATATTTT
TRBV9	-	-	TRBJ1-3	CASSVGAVGNTIYF	TGTGCCAGCAGCGTAGGGGCTGTCGGAAACACCATATATTTT
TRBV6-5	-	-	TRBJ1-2	CASSYSSGPYGYTF	TGTGCCAGCAGTTACTCATCGGGCCCCTATGGCTACACCTTC
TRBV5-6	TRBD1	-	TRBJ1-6	CASSRTGTEYNSPLHF	TGTGCCAGCAGCCGTACCGGGACAGAGTATAATTCACCCCTCCACTTT
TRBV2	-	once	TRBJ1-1	CASSPRAEAFF	TGTGCCAGCAGTCCCCGGGCCGAAGCTTTCTTT
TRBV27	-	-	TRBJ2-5	CASRQGGSQETQYF	TGTGCCAGCAGGCAGGGGGGTAGCCAAGAGACCCAGTACTTC
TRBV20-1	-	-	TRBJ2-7	CSARDYEQYF	TGCAGTGCTAGAGACTACGAGCAGTACTTC
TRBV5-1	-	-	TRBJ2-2	CASSLSAATGELFF	TGCGCCAGCAGCTTGTCAGCCGCGACCGGGGAGCTGTTTTTT
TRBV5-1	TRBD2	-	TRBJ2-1	CASSLDSGGVIF	TGCGCCAGCAGCTTGGATAGCGGGGGTGTCATCTTC
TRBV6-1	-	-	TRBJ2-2	CASTGGVNTGELFF	TGTGCCAGCACGGGCGGGGTTAACACCGGGGAGCTGTTTTTT
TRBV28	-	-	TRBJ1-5	CASSLVEGGNQPQHF	TGTGCCAGCAGTTTAGTGGAGGGAGGTAATCAGCCCCAGCATTTT
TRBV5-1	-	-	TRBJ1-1	CASSLYGGLSHTEAFF	TGCGCCAGCAGCTTGTATGGGGGGCTATCCCACACTGAAGCTTTCTTT
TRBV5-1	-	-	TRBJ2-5	CASPRGGARRPQETQYF	TGCGCCAGCCCGCGCGGAGGCGCACGGAGGCCTCAAGAGACCCAGTACTTC
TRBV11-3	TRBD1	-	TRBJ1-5	CASSPLRNRGNQPQHF	TGTGCCAGCAGCCCGCTCCGTAACAGGGGAAATCAGCCCCAGCATTTT
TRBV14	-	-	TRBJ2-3	CASSREGRDTQYF	TGTGCCAGCAGCCGCGAGGGTAGAGATACGCAGTATTTT
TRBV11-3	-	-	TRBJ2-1	CASSPRGTYNEQFF	TGTGCCAGCAGCCCAAGGGGCACATACAATGAGCAGTTCTTC
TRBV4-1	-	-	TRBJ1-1	CASGTLNTEAFF	TGCGCCAGCGGGACGCTCAACACTGAAGCTTTCTTT
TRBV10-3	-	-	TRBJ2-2	CAISTITNTGELFF	TGTGCCATCAGCACAATCACGAACACCGGGGAGCTGTTTTTT
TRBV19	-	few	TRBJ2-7	CASSPGESEQYF	TGTGCCAGTAGTCCGGGGGAGAGCGAGCAGTACTTC
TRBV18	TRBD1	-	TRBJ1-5	CASSEGQNQPQHF	TGTGCCAGCTCAGAGGGACAGAATCAGCCCCAGCATTTT
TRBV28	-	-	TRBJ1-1	CASSPDRIRYSEAFF	TGTGCCAGCAGCCCGGACCGGATCCGGTATAGTGAAGCTTTCTTT
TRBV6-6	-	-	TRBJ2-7	CASSYSVRESYEQYF	TGTGCCAGCAGTTACTCGGTCCGGGAATCCTACGAGCAGTACTTC
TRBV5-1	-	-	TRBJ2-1	CASTRAASSYNEQFF	TGCGCCAGCACTCGGGCGGCGAGCTCCTACAATGAGCAGTTCTTC
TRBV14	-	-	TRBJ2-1	CASSPIDYNEQFF	TGTGCCAGCAGCCCTATAGATTACAATGAGCAGTTCTTC
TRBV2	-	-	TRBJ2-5	CASNEQGGAETQYF	TGTGCCAGCAACGAACAGGGGGGGGCGGAGACCCAGTACTTC
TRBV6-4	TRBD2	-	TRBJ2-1	CASSGGLAGDNEQFF	TGTGCCAGCAGTGGGGGACTAGCGGGGGACAATGAGCAGTTCTTC